This T cell receptor (beta chain) was sequenced for a study of shared T cell receptors in the human thymus. Produced via immunoSEQ multiplex PCR; TCRdb's table is partial and in-frame only. Among hundreds of thousands of clones listed, roughly 86% were seen once. Separately, the same data were catalogued under a study of human thymus T cells. That investigation notes: The source of the thymus tissue was resections taken during corrective heart surgery. Repertoires from thymus and blood appeared to show biased V and J gene usage.

This sequence originates from a boy younger than two with a congenital heart defect. Sequencing used thymocytes.

CDR3 protein: CAFRTGGYGYTF. For the CDR3, the DNA is TGTGCCTTCCGAACAGGGGGCTATGGCTACACCTTC. V gene TRBV30 combines with J gene TRBJ1-2, with TRBD1 matching over 8 bases. This CDR3 spans 12 amino acids. Germline lookup yields CDR1 GTSNPN and CDR2 SVGIG (reference sequence). V was pared by 7 bases and J by 4 bases, with 5 bases of the junction left unmatched.